The clone carrying this TCR beta chain was observed a few times. This sample is drawn from a study of T cells after yellow fever vaccination. The CDR3 length is 15 residues. From germline, CDR1 is SGHTA and CDR2 FQGNSA. J was trimmed by 7 bases and V by 2 bases; bases with no gene match: 7. TCRdb redid the calling of the 5' RACE reads with MiXCR, one entry per CDR3 protein. This repertoire shows almost 600,000 distinct CDR3 sequences, 13% found once; its top ten account for more than 12%. This TCR derives from a man aged 30 to 39 who received the YFV17D yellow fever vaccine. The chain uses TRBV7-2 and TRBJ1-3; 8 bases line up with TRBD1. Sequencing was performed on PBMCs, taken on the day of the yellow fever booster vaccination. CDR3 region: CASSLSGGIWNTIYF. The CDR3 DNA is TGTGCCAGCAGCTTATCAGGGGGCATTTGGAACACCATATATTTT.